Each of the 28 T cell receptor beta chains below was sequenced from the same sample in a study of cytotoxic CD8 clonotypes in ibrutinib-treated CLL (dated by TCRdb to 2020 to 2023). Library preparation used the immunoSEQ multiplex PCR assay. As stored in TCRdb, this immuneACCESS dataset retains in-frame rearrangements with V and J assigned. A fraction of the clones does not appear; measured against another copy, unresolved V genes explain less than half of the discrepancy, and the remainder lacks a known reason. The sample data list 9,500 to 15,000 clones, and about 62% of these were observed just once. The ten largest clones represent about 25% of the sample. Source: PBMCs, taken before ibrutinib treatment. All receptors derive from a human donor with chronic lymphocytic leukemia.

The gene calls are TRBV7-3 and TRBJ1-2, with a possible D match to TRBD1 (5 bases). The CDR3 contains 15 residues. In germline, CDR1 is SGHTA, CDR2 FQGTGA. V lost 5 bases and J lost 8, with 21 bases in between. CDR3 residues: CASSATRDGRLGYTF. The CDR3 nucleotides read TGTGCCAGCAGCGCCACTAGGGACGGCCGACTCGGCTACACCTTC.

CDR3 region: CASSGRDRVYNEQFF. The CDR3 bases are TGTGCCAGTAGTGGACGAGACAGGGTCTACAATGAGCAGTTCTTC. The chain recombines TRBV19 with TRBJ2-1, with 7 bases lining up with TRBD1. V shed 5 bases and J 3 bases; nucleotides not matched to a gene: 7. Germline CDR1 reads LNHDA; CDR2 reads SQIVND (reference sequence). The CDR3 extends over 15 amino acids.

The chain carries TRBV27 and TRBJ1-2; D ambiguous. Per the germline V gene, CDR1 is MNHEY and CDR2 is SMNVEV (reference sequence). This CDR3 comprises 13 residues. Deletions cut 4 bases from V and 1 base from J, with 7 bases between. CDR3 coding DNA: TGTGCCAGCAGTTCGAACGGTAACTATGGCTACACCTTC. This encodes CASSSNGNYGYTF.

This clone turned up a few times. The chain joins TRBV2 to TRBJ1-4; 11 bases map to TRBD1. The length of the CDR3 is 13 residues. Looked up from germline, CDR1 is SNHLY and CDR2 is FYNNEI. J gave up 4 bases and V 8 bases, and 0 bases lay outside the gene matches. The CDR3 reads CASGTGGNEKLFF. DNA of the CDR3: TGTGCCAGCGGGACAGGGGGTAATGAAAAACTGTTTTTT. The full variable domain, in which reference TRBV2 and TRBJ1-4 provide the parts outside the CDR3, is EPEVTQTPSHQVTQMGQEVILRCVPISNHLYFYWYRQILGQKVEFLVSFYNNEISEKSEIFDDQFSVERPDGSNFTLKIRSTKLEDSAMYFCASGTGGNEKLFFGSGTQLSVL.

The chain has TRBV5-1 and TRBJ2-5; TRBD2 matches at 7 bases. The V gene's germline CDR1 is SGHRS and CDR2 YFSETQ. Trimming cost V 0 bases and J 5 bases; bases outside gene matches: 4. CDR3 length: 14 amino acids. The DNA of the CDR3 is TGCGCCAGCAGCTTGGGACTCGGGGGGGAGACCCAGTACTTC. Translation gives CASSLGLGGETQYF.

The chain has TRBV4-1 and TRBJ2-7; 13 bases match TRBD2. Germline values: CDR1 MGHRA, CDR2 YSYEKL. J was trimmed by 6 bases and V by 1 base; bases with no gene match: 3. CDR3 length: 15 amino acids. The CDR3 bases are TGCGCCAGCAGCCAAGGACTAGCGGGGGGCGGCGAGCAGTACTTC. Amino acid sequence: CASSQGLAGGGEQYF.

The chain recombines TRBV7-9 with TRBJ1-6; 7 bases map to TRBD1. Germline values: CDR1 SEHNR, CDR2 FQNEAQ (reference sequence). The CDR3 extends over 16 amino acids. Trimming took 1 base from V and 7 from J; bases not matched to a gene: 7. This CDR3 is CASSLVQGFWNSPLHF. Written as DNA, the CDR3 is TGTGCCAGCAGCTTAGTACAGGGGTTCTGGAATTCACCCCTCCACTTT.

The V gene is TRBV5-6, the J gene TRBJ2-7, with a possible D match to TRBD2 (6 bases). Trimming left V 3 bases short and J 2 bases short, with 12 bases between. CDR3 length: 14 residues. Germline CDR1 reads SGHDT; CDR2 reads YYEEEE. CDR3 amino acids: CASSSGLFTYEQYF. CDR3 nucleotide sequence: TGTGCCAGCAGCTCGGGACTGTTCACCTACGAGCAGTACTTC.

The chain links TRBV4-1 to TRBJ2-7, with a possible D match to TRBD1 (5 bases). Per germline, CDR1 MGHRA and CDR2 YSYEKL. The CDR3 runs 14 residues. The V end lost 4 bases, the J end lost 0 bases, and 10 bases lay between the germline ends. The CDR3 spells CASSPGISSYEQYF. The CDR3 bases are TGCGCCAGCAGCCCAGGGATTAGCTCCTACGAGCAGTACTTC.

This clone was seen once. This chain uses TRBV29-1 with TRBJ2-3; D unclear. Germline values: CDR1 SQVTM, CDR2 ANQGSEA. CDR3 size: 16 residues. With 6 bases removed from V and 1 base from J, the gap between germline ends came to 20 bases. The CDR3 protein is CSVEWYETGGTDTQYF. CDR3 in DNA: TGCAGCGTCGAATGGTACGAGACGGGTGGCACAGATACGCAGTATTTT.

V is TRBV4-3 and J is TRBJ1-1; TRBD1 agrees at 8 bases. The germline V gene has CDR1 LGHNA and CDR2 YSLEER. The CDR3 is 14 residues long. The V segment lost 5 bases and the J segment 5 bases; nucleotides outside the gene matches: 7. The CDR3 DNA follows: TGCGCCAGCAGCTTCGGACAGGGAGGGACTGAAGCTTTCTTT. Translating it yields CASSFGQGGTEAFF.

The CDR3 reads CAIGRVFGEQYF. Written as DNA, the CDR3 is TGTGCCATCGGGAGAGTCTTTGGCGAGCAGTACTTC. The chain has TRBV10-3 and TRBJ2-7; a possible D gene is TRBD2 (5 bases). In germline, CDR1 is ENHRY, CDR2 SYGVKD. V was shortened by 8 bases and J by 6 bases, with 14 bases between the two germline ends. The CDR3 loop spans 12 amino acids.

The V and J genes are TRBV27 and TRBJ2-1; D is uncertain. CDR1 is MNHEY and CDR2 is SMNVEV in the germline V gene (reference sequence). CDR3 size: 16 residues. V lost 5 bases, J lost 0 bases, and 14 bases lay in between. The CDR3 sequence is CASSPRLGDSYNEQFF. The DNA of the CDR3 is TGTGCCAGCAGTCCAAGACTGGGTGACTCCTACAATGAGCAGTTCTTC.

This clone was observed a handful of times. This chain joins TRBV27 and TRBJ2-2, with D perhaps TRBD1 (7 bases). Germline lookup yields CDR1 MNHEY and CDR2 SMNVEV (reference sequence). V lost 5 bases, J lost 6 bases, and 10 bases lay in between. The CDR3 is 13 residues long. CDR3 nucleotide sequence: TGTGCCAGCAGTCCCAGGGGGGCCGGGGAGCTGTTTTTT. Its translation: CASSPRGAGELFF.

The rearrangement links TRBV6-1 to TRBJ2-5; TRBD1 aligns across 7 bases. Germline V lookup: CDR1 MNHNS, CDR2 SASEGT. This CDR3 region has 13 residues. Germline trimming cut 6 bases from V and 1 base from J; bases unmatched to any gene: 2. The CDR3 sequence: CASRRDSQETQYF. CDR3 bases: TGTGCCAGCAGGAGGGACAGCCAAGAGACCCAGTACTTC.

This sequence joins TRBV5-1 and TRBJ2-3; D is unclear. Germline V lookup: CDR1 SGHRS, CDR2 YFSETQ. The CDR3 contains 16 residues. V lost 4 bases and J 0 bases, leaving 15 bases between the germline ends. CDR3 in amino acids: CASSAQRTASTDTQYF. CDR3 in DNA: TGCGCCAGCAGCGCCCAAAGGACGGCTAGCACAGATACGCAGTATTTT.

V usage is TRBV6-5 and J usage is TRBJ2-7; TRBD1 agrees at 10 bases. The CDR3 has 16 amino acids. CDR1 MNHEY and CDR2 SVGAGI come from the germline V gene. V trimming: 2 bases; J trimming: 5 bases; junction bases outside the gene matches: 9. CDR3 loop: CASSYPGDRGRHEQYF. The CDR3 region has the DNA TGTGCCAGCAGTTACCCCGGGGACAGGGGACGACACGAGCAGTACTTC.

This chain links TRBV7-3 with TRBJ2-7; no reliable D call. Trimming stripped 0 bases from V and 6 bases from J, with 9 bases between. CDR3 length: 13 amino acids. CDR1 SGHTA and CDR2 FQGTGA come from the germline V gene. Here the CDR3 DNA reads TGTGCCAGCAGCTTAACTCGAGTCAGCGAGCAGTACTTC. This codes for CASSLTRVSEQYF.

The J gene is TRBJ2-7, the V gene TRBV4-3, with D possibly being TRBD1 or TRBD2 (5 bases each). Germline CDR1 and CDR2: LGHNA and YSLEER. There are 14 residues in the CDR3. V shed 5 bases and J shed 3 bases, with 14 bases lying between them. DNA for the CDR3: TGCGCCAGCAGCGCGTTTGCAGGGAGCTACGAGCAGTACTTC. This encodes CASSAFAGSYEQYF.

The chain couples TRBV7-8 to TRBJ1-2; D not certain. The germline CDR1 and CDR2 sequences are SGHVS and FQNEAQ. CDR3 length equals 17 residues. V shed 1 base and J shed 2 bases, with 17 bases lying between them. The CDR3 nucleotides read TGTGCCAGCAGCTTAGATTCGGCACTTCAATGGAACTATGGCTACACCTTC. As protein: CASSLDSALQWNYGYTF.

The chain's CDR3 is CASSRTPSYEQYF. CDR3 nucleotides: TGCGCCAGCAGCAGGACACCGTCCTACGAGCAGTACTTC. V and J are TRBV5-1 and TRBJ2-7, with D possibly matching TRBD1 (5 bases). Germline V gene lookup returns CDR1 SGHRS and CDR2 YFSETQ. Trimming removed 4 bases from V and 1 base from J, with 9 bases in between. This CDR3 is built from 13 residues.

The count of this clone is one. The chain links TRBV5-1 to TRBJ2-7, with D perhaps assigned TRBD1 or TRBD2 (5 bases each). CDR3 length: 14 residues. Germline V CDR1 and CDR2: SGHRS, YFSETQ. Trimming left V 4 bases short and J 2 bases short, with 13 bases between. CDR3 bases: TGCGCCAGCAGCCCTGGGACCCTTGCCTACGAGCAGTACTTC. It specifies CASSPGTLAYEQYF.

The CDR3 reads CASSQARGAPYEQYF. As DNA, the CDR3 is TGTGCCAGCAGCCAAGCCCGGGGGGCACCCTACGAGCAGTACTTC. The chain joins TRBV4-2 to TRBJ2-7; possible D gene TRBD2, 7 bases. CDR3 length: 15 residues. Per the germline V gene, CDR1 is LGHNA and CDR2 is YNFKEQ. V was pared by 1 base and J by 2 bases, with 12 bases between.

CDR3 in DNA: TGTGCCAGCAGTGTTGGTCTCGGCGGGGAGCTGTTTTTT. Its translation is CASSVGLGGELFF. This chain links TRBV6-4 with TRBJ2-2; D is unresolved. The V end was cut by 4 bases, the J end by 7 bases, with 10 bases between. The CDR3 contains 13 residues. Germline CDR1 reads MRHNA; CDR2 reads SNTAGT.

This chain connects TRBV5-1 to TRBJ1-1; possible D gene TRBD1, 6 bases. Germline V CDR1 and CDR2: SGHRS, YFSETQ. V shed 4 bases and J shed 5 bases, with 12 bases lying between them. The length of the CDR3 is 13 residues. Here the CDR3 reads CASSPRGRTEAFF. In DNA form, the CDR3 reads TGCGCCAGCAGCCCGCGGGGGCGGACTGAAGCTTTCTTT.

The chain employs TRBV6-6 and TRBJ2-3; D possibly matches TRBD1 or TRBD2 (5 bases each). The V gene lost 6 bases and the J gene lost 4 bases, with 20 bases spanning the gap. Germline lookup yields CDR1 MNHNY and CDR2 SVGAGI (reference sequence). CDR3 length equals 16 residues. CDR3 residues: CASRNGRDPDADTQYF. The CDR3 DNA reads TGTGCCAGCAGGAATGGCCGGGACCCGGACGCAGATACGCAGTATTTT.

This clone was recorded only once. The rearrangement links TRBV5-1 to TRBJ1-2; 9 nucleotides match TRBD1. This CDR3 is 14 amino acids long. J gave up 9 bases and V 1 base, and 7 bases lay outside the gene matches. CDR1 and CDR2 from the germline V gene are SGHRS and YFSETQ. The CDR3 DNA sequence: TGCGCCAGCAGCTTGCTGGGACAGGGTTCAAGCTACACCTTC. This gives the protein CASSLLGQGSSYTF.

This sequence joins TRBV6-4 and TRBJ2-3, with TRBD2 identical over 14 bases. Trimming removed 0 bases from V and 1 base from J; junction bases left unmatched: 0. Germline CDR1 reads MRHNA; CDR2 reads SNTAGT. The CDR3 contains 17 residues. The CDR3 nucleotides read TGTGCCAGCAGTGACTCGACTAGCGGGGGGGGCACAGATACGCAGTATTTT. Protein sequence: CASSDSTSGGGTDTQYF.